The T cell receptor beta chain described here comes from a study of glioma-infiltrating T cells after dendritic cell vaccination. Study in general: Glioblastoma patients came from Phase I and II dendritic cell vaccination trials. At biweekly intervals, patients got three intradermal dendritic cell vaccine injections. Study observations and caveats: TCR clonality showed no direct relationship with survival.

Only in-frame clones appear in the TCRdb table, and some are missing; sequencing was by immunoSEQ multiplex PCR. The table lists tens of thousands of clones, 82% of them singletons. All glioblastoma patients lacked an isocitrate dehydrogenase mutation. Worth noting for this clone: Its specificity is not known.

The sample here was blood, taken before dendritic cell vaccination. This receptor was taken from a human donor with glioblastoma.

The CDR3 nucleotides are TGTGCCAGTAGTCCCATAGACAGGGACAATTCACCCCTCCACTTT. Translating it yields CASSPIDRDNSPLHF. The chain carries TRBV19 and TRBJ1-6; 7 nucleotides align to TRBD1. Trimming took 5 bases from V and 7 from J; bases not matched to a gene: 8. The CDR3 length is 15 residues. Germline CDR1 is LNHDA and CDR2 is SQIVND (reference sequence).